This T cell receptor beta chain was observed in a study of blood T cell repertoires in COVID-19. Across the whole study: Acute-phase and convalescent COVID-19 samples originated in the United States, Italy and Spain. PBMCs, B-cell-depleted T cells, or T cells provided the cDNA or gDNA that made up the material.

This CDR3 contains 12 residues. V was pared by 4 bases and J by 5 bases, with 7 bases between. CDR1 MNHEY and CDR2 SMNVEV come from the germline V gene (reference sequence). How the authors handled the data: It was from reference gene primer amplification that nucleated cell counts were estimated. Sequencing used immunoSEQ multiplex PCR; TCRdb keeps in-frame clones, though not all of them. The DNA was the basis for D and trimming; V, J and clone size are from that table. The sample lists roughly 130,000 clones, 80% seen once, with roughly 1.9% in the top ten. The specimen sequenced was peripheral blood. The gene calls are TRBV27 and TRBJ2-3; D is ambiguous. The TCR was taken from a man aged 65-85 years with acute or convalescent COVID-19. The CDR3 protein is CASSSLVDTQYF. DNA of the CDR3: TGTGCCAGCAGTTCCCTTGTAGATACGCAGTATTTT.